These 24 T cell receptor beta chains originate from one sample sequenced in a study of Ad26.COV2.S vaccination and SARS-CoV-2 variants (dated by TCRdb to about 2021). Per the publication, the treatment or condition label means: around 19 received Ad26.COV2.S at low or high dose, single or two shots; about 5 received placebo; per-sample allocation not given. Repertoires of vaccine and placebo recipients were sequenced from samples collected on day 63 after the first injection. Libraries were built with the immunoSEQ multiplex PCR assay. Imported from immuneACCESS, the table was reduced by TCRdb to in-frame sequences with V and J called. These copies leave out some clones; in studies compared against another copy, an unresolved V gene accounts for under half, and the cause of the remainder is not known. This sample gives hundreds of thousands of clones in total; 75% to 90% of them show up just once. The ten top clones hold around 11% of the sample.

The material sequenced was peripheral blood, taken in a trial of Ad26.COV2.S vaccine versus placebo. These receptor sequences come from a person between 18 and 65 years old who received the Ad26.COV2.S COVID-19 vaccine or a placebo.

CDR3 sequence (DNA): TGTGCCAGCTCACCCTACGGGGGGGGTTACGAAGCTTTCTTT. This encodes CASSPYGGGYEAFF. The chain uses TRBV18 and TRBJ1-1, with a possible D match to TRBD1 (5 bases). The length of the CDR3 is 14 residues. V lost 3 bases and J 8 bases, leaving 16 bases between the germline ends. CDR1 and CDR2 (germline): KGHSH, LQKENI.

This chain connects TRBV12-3 or TRBV12-4 to TRBJ2-6; D is unclear. The CDR3 covers 13 residues. The V end was cut by 8 bases, the J end by 4 bases, with 9 bases between. In DNA form, the CDR3 reads TGTGCCAGCTGGGCATCGGGGGCCAACGTCCTGACTTTC. Translated, it gives CASWASGANVLTF.

For the CDR3, the DNA is TGTGCCAGCAGCCCGCACTCCGGGACTAGCGGGAGCTATACGCAGTATTTT. It specifies CASSPHSGTSGSYTQYF. The V and J genes are TRBV7-9 and TRBJ2-3; 14 bases agree with TRBD2. With V trimmed by 5 bases and J by 7 bases, 11 bases remained unmatched. CDR1 is SEHNR and CDR2 is FQNEAQ in the germline V gene (reference sequence). The CDR3 contains 17 residues.

V usage is TRBV4-1 and J usage is TRBJ2-6, with TRBD2 identical over 10 bases. Trimming took 0 bases from V and 0 from J; bases not matched to a gene: 8. Per the germline V gene, CDR1 is MGHRA and CDR2 is YSYEKL. This CDR3 has 20 residues. CDR3 region: CASSQDPSGTSASGANVLTF. CDR3 sequence (DNA): TGCGCCAGCAGCCAAGATCCCTCGGGGACTAGCGCCTCTGGGGCCAACGTCCTGACTTTC.

This clone was seen a handful of times. The chain couples TRBV5-5 to TRBJ2-6; 10 nucleotides agree with TRBD1. The CDR3 totals 17 residues. CDR1 is SGHKS and CDR2 is YYEKEE in the germline V gene (reference sequence). The V segment lost 0 bases and the J segment 3 bases; nucleotides outside the gene matches: 3. This CDR3 is CASSLGTGGIGANVLTF. The DNA of the CDR3 is TGTGCCAGCAGCTTGGGGACAGGGGGTATTGGGGCCAACGTCCTGACTTTC. Full variable domain (missing parts from reference TRBV5-5 and TRBJ2-6): DAGVTQSPTHLIKTRGQQVTLRCSPISGHKSVSWYQQVLGQGPQFIFQYYEKEERGRGNFPDRFSARQFPNYSSELNVNALLLGDSALYLCASSLGTGGIGANVLTFGAGSRLTVL.

The chain is built from TRBV7-2 and TRBJ1-1; D is ambiguous. The CDR3 runs 15 residues. Germline V gene data show CDR1 as SGHTA and CDR2 as FQGNSA. V shed 3 bases and J shed 1 base, with 12 bases lying between them. The CDR3: CASSFSGQTNTEAFF. In DNA form, the CDR3 reads TGTGCCAGCAGCTTTTCCGGTCAGACGAACACTGAAGCTTTCTTT.

This chain connects TRBV5-8 to TRBJ2-2; D is perhaps TRBD1 or TRBD2 (6 bases each). CDR1 SGHTS and CDR2 YDEGEE come from the germline V gene. V was shortened by 4 bases and J by 1 base, with 14 bases between the two germline ends. This CDR3 region has 16 residues. The CDR3 spells CASSPGAGRNTGELFF. CDR3 DNA sequence: TGTGCCAGCAGCCCAGGGGCCGGGAGGAACACCGGGGAGCTGTTTTTT.

The chain employs TRBV7-9 and TRBJ2-4; no firm D call. Germline V gives CDR1 SEHNR, CDR2 FQNEAQ (reference sequence). The CDR3 totals 15 residues. The V end was cut by 0 bases, the J end by 3 bases, with 9 bases between. In DNA form, the CDR3 reads TGTGCCAGCAGCTTAGCGCCGGGTGTCAAAAACATTCAGTACTTC. It translates to CASSLAPGVKNIQYF.

This clone was seen only a few times. V usage is TRBV25-1 and J usage is TRBJ2-2, with 10 bases identical to TRBD2. V was pared by 4 bases and J by 7 bases, with 6 bases of the junction left unmatched. Per the germline V gene, CDR1 is MGHDK and CDR2 is SYGVNS. The CDR3 has 15 amino acids. CDR3 in DNA: TGTGCCAGCAGTGCCCTAGCGGGAGTAAACGGGGAGCTGTTTTTT. This encodes CASSALAGVNGELFF.

This chain connects TRBV18 to TRBJ2-7; 13 bases match TRBD2. CDR1 is KGHSH, CDR2 LQKENI, per germline. With 3 bases clipped from V and 3 bases from J, the junction kept 8 bases outside the gene matches. The CDR3 contains 17 residues. In DNA, the CDR3 is TGTGCCAGCTCACCGGCCAGACTAGCGGGGGGCCACTACGAGCAGTACTTC. It codes for CASSPARLAGGHYEQYF.

CDR3 sequence reads: CASSFDSYNEQFF. DNA of the CDR3: TGCGCCAGCAGCTTTGACAGTTACAATGAGCAGTTCTTC. V and J are TRBV5-1 and TRBJ2-1; D may be TRBD1 (5 bases). From germline, CDR1 is SGHRS and CDR2 YFSETQ. There are 13 residues in the CDR3. The germline V and J ends were trimmed by 2 bases and 4 bases, with 7 bases remaining between them.

In this sample, this clone turned up a few times. Additional DNA sequences in this sample encode the identical CDR3. This sequence joins TRBV28 and TRBJ2-7; D ambiguous. Germline assignment: CDR1 MDHEN and CDR2 SYDVKM. The ends were cut back, 5 bases at V and 3 bases at J, with 5 bases in the middle. The CDR3 spans 11 residues. CDR3 region: CASSPLYEQYF. The CDR3 DNA is TGTGCCAGCAGTCCGCTCTACGAGCAGTACTTC.

The table lists this clone with a count of one. The CDR3 sequence is CASSQVGTPNSPLHF. The CDR3 nucleotides are TGCGCCAGCAGCCAAGTGGGGACGCCAAATTCACCCCTCCACTTT. The rearrangement uses TRBV4-1 and TRBJ1-6, with a tentative D call TRBD1 (5 bases). The CDR3 consists of 15 residues. The germline V gene has CDR1 MGHRA and CDR2 YSYEKL. The V gene lost 1 base and the J gene lost 7 bases, with 11 bases spanning the gap.

This chain links TRBV27 with TRBJ2-2; D is ambiguous. The CDR3 totals 13 residues. Trimming shortened V by 3 bases and J by 5 bases, and 7 bases separated the two germline ends. CDR1 is MNHEY, CDR2 SMNVEV, per germline (reference sequence). CDR3 amino acids: CASSLERTGELFF. The CDR3 bases are TGTGCCAGCAGTTTGGAGCGTACCGGGGAGCTGTTTTTT.

The count of this clone is one. V is TRBV5-6 and J is TRBJ2-1, with 13 nucleotides matching TRBD2. CDR1 SGHDT and CDR2 YYEEEE come from the germline V gene. The CDR3 spans 15 residues. V shed 4 bases, J shed 7 bases, and the junction held 5 bases outside the gene matches. The CDR3 region has the DNA TGTGCCAGCAGCCGGACTAGCGGGAGAAAGAATGAGCAGTTCTTC. Amino acid sequence: CASSRTSGRKNEQFF.

The chain combines TRBV28 with TRBJ1-1, with 9 bases lining up with TRBD1. CDR3 length: 17 residues. Trimming at V came to 4 bases and at J to 4 bases, leaving 13 bases not matched to a gene. Germline V gene data show CDR1 as MDHEN and CDR2 as SYDVKM. In DNA, the CDR3 is TGTGCCAGCAGTTCCCTAGGGGACAGGGAGGCCGGCACTGAAGCTTTCTTT. This translates into CASSSLGDREAGTEAFF.

The chain links TRBV14 to TRBJ1-1; 7 bases match TRBD1. Germline CDR1 reads SGHDN; CDR2 reads FVKESK. CDR3 length: 15 amino acids. Trimming cost V 1 base and J 0 bases; bases outside gene matches: 2. The CDR3 coding sequence is TGTGCCAGCAGCCAAGGCGGGACAGTGAACACTGAAGCTTTCTTT. It is translated as CASSQGGTVNTEAFF.

This chain connects TRBV6-2 or TRBV6-3 to TRBJ1-5, with TRBD1 matching over 9 bases. The junction had 8 bases not matched to a gene; V was cut back by 4 bases and J by 7 bases. This CDR3 spans 15 amino acids. Germline CDR1 MNHEY, CDR2 SVGEGT. The DNA for the CDR3 is TGTGCCAGCAGTTTGCCCGGGACAGGGTTACAGCCCCAGCATTTT. This sequence encodes CASSLPGTGLQPQHF.

The chain has TRBV27 and TRBJ1-3; a possible D gene is TRBD1 (5 bases). There are 18 residues in the CDR3. Trimming cost V 2 bases and J 1 base, with 18 bases left between them. CDR1 is MNHEY, CDR2 SMNVEV, per germline (reference sequence). For the CDR3, the DNA is TGTGCCAGCAGTTTAAGTTTAGGGGCTCTGCAATCTGGAAACACCATATATTTT. It codes for CASSLSLGALQSGNTIYF.

The CDR3 loop is CASSLSPSSQASGGSRTQYF. Here the CDR3 DNA reads TGCGCCAGCAGCTTGAGTCCCTCCAGTCAGGCTAGCGGGGGGAGTAGGACCCAGTACTTC. The chain links TRBV5-1 to TRBJ2-5; 11 bases fit TRBD2. CDR1 is SGHRS and CDR2 is YFSETQ in the germline V gene. V shed 1 base, J shed 7 bases, and the junction held 21 bases outside the gene matches. This CDR3 contains 20 residues.

This clone was detected only once. DNA for the CDR3: TGTGCCAGCAGCTTAGCGACAGGGAGTGGTGAAAAACTGTTTTTT. It encodes CASSLATGSGEKLFF. The genes are TRBV7-9 and TRBJ1-4; 7 nucleotides line up with TRBD1. CDR3 length equals 15 residues. Germline assignment: CDR1 SEHNR and CDR2 FQNEAQ (reference sequence). Unmatched junction bases numbered 5, after V lost 0 bases and J lost 7 bases.

The chain recombines TRBV28 with TRBJ2-6, with D uncertain. V gave up 5 bases and J gave up 10 bases, with 12 bases separating them. The CDR3 contains 13 residues. Germline-derived CDR1 and CDR2 are MDHEN and SYDVKM. This CDR3 reads CASSTDETNVLTF. Here the CDR3 DNA reads TGTGCCAGCAGTACGGACGAGACTAACGTCCTGACTTTC.

This clone was counted once. This rearrangement joins TRBV15 to TRBJ1-1, with D uncertain. Germline values: CDR1 LNHNV, CDR2 YYDKDF (reference sequence). The CDR3 is 16 residues long. With 0 bases removed from V and 1 base from J, the gap between germline ends came to 12 bases. The CDR3 bases are TGTGCCACCAGCAGAGACAGGCGGATTTCGAACACTGAAGCTTTCTTT. It codes for CATSRDRRISNTEAFF.

This clone was detected once. The chain has TRBV3-1 (or the pseudogene TRBV3-2) and TRBJ1-1, with D possibly TRBD1 on 6 matching bases. The V gene's germline CDR1 is LGHDT and CDR2 YNNKEL (reference sequence). This CDR3 region has 14 residues. Trimming removed 2 bases from V and 10 bases from J, with 17 bases in between. In DNA form, the CDR3 reads TGTGCCAGCAGCCAATTCTCAGGGGCGGGTCCAGCTTTCTTT. It codes for CASSQFSGAGPAFF.